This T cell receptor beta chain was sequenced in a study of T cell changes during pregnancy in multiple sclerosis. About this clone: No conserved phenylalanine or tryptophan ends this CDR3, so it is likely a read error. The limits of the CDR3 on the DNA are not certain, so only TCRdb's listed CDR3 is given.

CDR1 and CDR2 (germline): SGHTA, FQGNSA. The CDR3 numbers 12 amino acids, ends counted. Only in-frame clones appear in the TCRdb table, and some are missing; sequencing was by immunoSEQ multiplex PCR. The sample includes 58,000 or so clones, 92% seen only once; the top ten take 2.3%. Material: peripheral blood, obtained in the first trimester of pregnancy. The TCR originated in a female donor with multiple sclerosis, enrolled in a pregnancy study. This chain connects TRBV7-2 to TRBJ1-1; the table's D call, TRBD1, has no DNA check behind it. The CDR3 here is CASNIKDREPPS.